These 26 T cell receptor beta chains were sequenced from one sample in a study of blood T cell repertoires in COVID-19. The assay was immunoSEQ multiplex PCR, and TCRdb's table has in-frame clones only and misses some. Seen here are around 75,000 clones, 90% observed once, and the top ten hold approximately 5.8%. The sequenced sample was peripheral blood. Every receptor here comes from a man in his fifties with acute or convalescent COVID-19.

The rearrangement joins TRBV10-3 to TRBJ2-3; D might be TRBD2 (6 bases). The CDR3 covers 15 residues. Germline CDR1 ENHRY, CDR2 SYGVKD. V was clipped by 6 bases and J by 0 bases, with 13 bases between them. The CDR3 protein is CAIREGGASTDTQYF. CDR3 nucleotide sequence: TGTGCCATCAGGGAGGGCGGGGCCAGCACAGATACGCAGTATTTT.

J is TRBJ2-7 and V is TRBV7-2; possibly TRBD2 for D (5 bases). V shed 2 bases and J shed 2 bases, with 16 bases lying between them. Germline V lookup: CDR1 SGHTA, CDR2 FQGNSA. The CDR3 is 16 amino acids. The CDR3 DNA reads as TGTGCCAGCAGCTTAATAGGTGGGAGCCCCACCTACGAGCAGTACTTC. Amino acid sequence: CASSLIGGSPTYEQYF.

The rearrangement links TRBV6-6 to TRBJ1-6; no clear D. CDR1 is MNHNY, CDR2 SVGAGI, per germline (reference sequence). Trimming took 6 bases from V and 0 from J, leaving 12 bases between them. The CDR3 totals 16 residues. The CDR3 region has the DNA TGTGCCAGCAGCGGAGAAAGGAGCTCCTATAATTCACCCCTCCACTTT. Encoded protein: CASSGERSSYNSPLHF.

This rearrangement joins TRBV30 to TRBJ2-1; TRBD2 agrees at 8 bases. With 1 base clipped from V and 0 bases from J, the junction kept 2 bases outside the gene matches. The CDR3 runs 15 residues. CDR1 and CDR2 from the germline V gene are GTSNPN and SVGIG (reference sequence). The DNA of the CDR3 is TGTGCCTGGAGTGACAGCGGGAGCTCCTACAATGAGCAGTTCTTC. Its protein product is CAWSDSGSSYNEQFF.

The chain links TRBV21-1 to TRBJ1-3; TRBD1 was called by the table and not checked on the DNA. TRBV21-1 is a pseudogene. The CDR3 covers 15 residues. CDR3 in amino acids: CASRQGENSGNTIYF. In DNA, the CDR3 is TGTGCCAGCAGACAGGGAGAGAACTCTGGAAACACCATATATTTT.

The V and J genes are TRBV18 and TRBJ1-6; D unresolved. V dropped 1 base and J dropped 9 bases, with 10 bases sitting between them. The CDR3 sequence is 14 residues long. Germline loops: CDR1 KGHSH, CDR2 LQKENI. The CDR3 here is CASSPLREGSPLHF. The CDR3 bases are TGTGCCAGCTCACCACTCCGGGAAGGTTCACCCCTCCACTTT. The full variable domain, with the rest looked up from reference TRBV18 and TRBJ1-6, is NAGVMQNPRHLVRRRGQEARLRCSPMKGHSHVYWYRQLPEEGLKFMVYLQKENIIDESGMPKERFSAEFPKEGPSILRIQQVVRGDSAAYFCASSPLREGSPLHFGNGTRLTVT.

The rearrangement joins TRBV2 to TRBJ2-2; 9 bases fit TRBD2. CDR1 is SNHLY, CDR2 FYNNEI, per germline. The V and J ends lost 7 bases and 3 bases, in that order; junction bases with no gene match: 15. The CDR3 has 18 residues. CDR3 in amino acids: CASIKLAVAGGDTGELFF. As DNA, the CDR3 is TGTGCCAGCATCAAGCTGGCCGTGGCGGGAGGGGACACCGGGGAGCTGTTTTTT.

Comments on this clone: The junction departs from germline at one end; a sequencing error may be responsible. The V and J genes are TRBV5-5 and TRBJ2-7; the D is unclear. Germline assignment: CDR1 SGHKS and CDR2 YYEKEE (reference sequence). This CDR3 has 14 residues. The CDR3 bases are TGTGCCAGCAGCTTAGAGTCACGGAGTTACGCGCAGTACTTC. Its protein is CASSLESRSYAQYF.

CDR3 region: CASSQLADDTDTQYF. The CDR3 nucleotides are TGTGCCAGCAGCCAACTAGCAGATGACACAGATACGCAGTATTTT. This rearrangement joins TRBV5-6 to TRBJ2-3; possibly TRBD2 for D (6 bases). Looked up from germline, CDR1 is SGHDT and CDR2 is YYEEEE. Trimming left V 4 bases short and J 2 bases short, with 14 bases between. The CDR3 sequence is 15 residues long.

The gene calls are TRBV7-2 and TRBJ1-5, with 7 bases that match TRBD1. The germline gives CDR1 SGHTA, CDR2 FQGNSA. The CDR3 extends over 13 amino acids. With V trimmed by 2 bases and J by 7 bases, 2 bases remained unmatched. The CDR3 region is CASSLQGDQPQHF. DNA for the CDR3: TGTGCCAGCAGCTTACAGGGGGACCAGCCCCAGCATTTT.

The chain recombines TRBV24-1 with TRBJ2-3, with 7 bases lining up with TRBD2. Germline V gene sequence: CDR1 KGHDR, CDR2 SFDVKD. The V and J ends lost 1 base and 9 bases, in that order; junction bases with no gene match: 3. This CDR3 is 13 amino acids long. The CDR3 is CATSDFLRGTQYF. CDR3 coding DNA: TGTGCCACCAGTGATTTCTTGCGGGGGACGCAGTATTTT.

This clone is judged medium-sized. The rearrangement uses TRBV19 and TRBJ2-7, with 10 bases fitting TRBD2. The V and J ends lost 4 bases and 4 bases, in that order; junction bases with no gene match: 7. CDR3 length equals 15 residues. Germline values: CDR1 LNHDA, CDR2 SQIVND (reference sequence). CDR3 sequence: CASSTQAGGDYEQYF. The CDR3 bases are TGTGCCAGTAGTACCCAAGCGGGAGGGGATTACGAGCAGTACTTC. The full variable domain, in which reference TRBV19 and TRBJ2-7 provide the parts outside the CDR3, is DGGITQSPKYLFRKEGQNVTLSCEQNLNHDAMYWYRQDPGQGLRLIYYSQIVNDFQKGDIAEGYSVSREKKESFPLTVTSAQKNPTAFYLCASSTQAGGDYEQYFGPGTRLTVT.

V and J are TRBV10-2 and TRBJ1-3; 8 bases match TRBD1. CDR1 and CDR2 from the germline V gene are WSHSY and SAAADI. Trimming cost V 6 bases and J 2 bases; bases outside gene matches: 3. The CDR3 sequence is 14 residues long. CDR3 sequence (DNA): TGCGCCAGCAGACAGGGGGGACCTGGAAACACCATATATTTT. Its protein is CASRQGGPGNTIYF.

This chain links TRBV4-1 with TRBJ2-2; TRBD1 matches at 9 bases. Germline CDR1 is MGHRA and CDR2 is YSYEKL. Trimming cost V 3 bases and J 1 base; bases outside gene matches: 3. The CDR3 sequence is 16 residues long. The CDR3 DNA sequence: TGCGCCAGCAGCCACTTGGACAGGGGGAACACCGGGGAGCTGTTTTTT. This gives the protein CASSHLDRGNTGELFF.

CDR3 sequence: CASDQGGGTHEQYF. The CDR3 DNA follows: TGCGCCAGCGACCAAGGCGGGGGAACGCACGAGCAGTACTTC. The chain has TRBV5-1 and TRBJ2-7; 7 bases are shared with TRBD2. V trimming: 7 bases; J trimming: 5 bases; junction bases outside the gene matches: 12. The CDR3 length is 14 residues. Germline V CDR1 and CDR2: SGHRS, YFSETQ. The full variable domain, in which reference TRBV5-1 and TRBJ2-7 provide the parts outside the CDR3, is KAGVTQTPRYLIKTRGQQVTLSCSPISGHRSVSWYQQTPGQGLQFLFEYFSETQRNKGNFPGRFSGRQFSNSRSEMNVSTLELGDSALYLCASDQGGGTHEQYFGPGTRLTVT.

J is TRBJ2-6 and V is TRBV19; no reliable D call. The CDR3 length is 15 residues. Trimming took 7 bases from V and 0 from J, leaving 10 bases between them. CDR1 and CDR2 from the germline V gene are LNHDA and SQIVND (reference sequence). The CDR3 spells CASNGRSSGANVLTF. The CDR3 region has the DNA TGTGCCAGTAATGGCAGGTCCTCTGGGGCCAACGTCCTGACTTTC.

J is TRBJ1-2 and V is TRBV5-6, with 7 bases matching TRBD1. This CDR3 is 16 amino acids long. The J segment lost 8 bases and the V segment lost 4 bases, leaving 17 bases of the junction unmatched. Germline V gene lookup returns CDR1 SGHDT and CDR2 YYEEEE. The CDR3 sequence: CASSLGKQGKSRGYTF. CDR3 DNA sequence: TGTGCCAGCAGCCTGGGGAAACAGGGGAAGTCGAGGGGCTACACCTTC.

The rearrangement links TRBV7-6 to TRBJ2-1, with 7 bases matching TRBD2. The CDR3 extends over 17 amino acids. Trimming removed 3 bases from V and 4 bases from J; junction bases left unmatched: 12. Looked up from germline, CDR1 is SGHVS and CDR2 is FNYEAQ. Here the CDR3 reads CASSLPRGGSMYNEQFF. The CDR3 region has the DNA TGTGCCAGCAGCTTGCCTAGGGGCGGGAGTATGTACAATGAGCAGTTCTTC.

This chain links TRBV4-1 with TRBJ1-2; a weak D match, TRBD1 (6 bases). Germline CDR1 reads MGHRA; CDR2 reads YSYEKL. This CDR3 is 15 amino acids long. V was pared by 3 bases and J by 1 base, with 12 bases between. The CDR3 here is CASSQAQDSNYGYTF. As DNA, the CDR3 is TGCGCCAGCAGCCAGGCACAGGACAGTAACTATGGCTACACCTTC.

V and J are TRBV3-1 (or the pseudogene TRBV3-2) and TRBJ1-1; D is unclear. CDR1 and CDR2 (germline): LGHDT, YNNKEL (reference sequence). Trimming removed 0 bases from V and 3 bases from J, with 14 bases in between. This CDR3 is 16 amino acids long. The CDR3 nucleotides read TGTGCCAGCAGCCAAGAACGAACGGGAGGTGACACTGAAGCTTTCTTT. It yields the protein CASSQERTGGDTEAFF.

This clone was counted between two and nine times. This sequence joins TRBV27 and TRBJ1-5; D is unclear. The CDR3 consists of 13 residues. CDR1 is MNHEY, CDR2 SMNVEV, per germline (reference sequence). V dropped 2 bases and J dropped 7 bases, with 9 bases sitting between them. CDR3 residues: CASSLGPWQPQHF. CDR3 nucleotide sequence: TGTGCCAGCAGTTTAGGCCCCTGGCAGCCCCAGCATTTT.

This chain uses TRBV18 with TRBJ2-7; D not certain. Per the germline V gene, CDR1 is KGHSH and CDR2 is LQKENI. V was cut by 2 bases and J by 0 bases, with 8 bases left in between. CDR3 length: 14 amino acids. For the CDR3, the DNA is TGTGCCAGCTCACCAAACCAGGCCTCCTACGAGCAGTACTTC. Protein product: CASSPNQASYEQYF.

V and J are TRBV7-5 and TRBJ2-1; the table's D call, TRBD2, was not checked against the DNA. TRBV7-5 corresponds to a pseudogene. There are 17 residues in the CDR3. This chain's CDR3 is CARTKGAGGPPYNEQFF. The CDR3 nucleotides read TGTGCCAGAACTAAAGGGGCGGGAGGGCCGCCCTACAATGAGCAGTTCTTC.

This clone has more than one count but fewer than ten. CDR3 DNA: TGTGCCAGCAGCTTTCGTCGAGGTACTGAAGCTTTCTTT. Translation: CASSFRRGTEAFF. This sequence joins TRBV11-1 and TRBJ1-1; no firm D call. CDR3 length: 13 residues. Trimming took off 3 bases at V and 5 bases at J, with 10 bases between the two ends. Germline values: CDR1 SGHAT, CDR2 FQDESV (reference sequence).

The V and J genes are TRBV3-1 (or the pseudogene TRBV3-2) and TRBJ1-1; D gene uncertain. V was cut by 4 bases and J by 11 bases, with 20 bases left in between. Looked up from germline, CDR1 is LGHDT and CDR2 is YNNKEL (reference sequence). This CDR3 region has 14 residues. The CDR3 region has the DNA TGTGCCAGCAGCCCGCTAATATCGGGAGAAAGTGCTTTCTTT. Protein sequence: CASSPLISGESAFF.

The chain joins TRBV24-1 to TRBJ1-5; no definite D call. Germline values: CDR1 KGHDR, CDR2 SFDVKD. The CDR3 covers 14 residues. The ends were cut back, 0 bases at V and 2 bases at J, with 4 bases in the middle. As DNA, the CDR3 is TGTGCCACCAGTGATTTGGTAGGCAATCAGCCCCAGCATTTT. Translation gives CATSDLVGNQPQHF.